The sequence of this T cell receptor beta chain was determined in a study of shared clonotypes between healthy human individuals. Across the whole study: CD4 naive cells filled three plates per donor, CD4 memory three, CD8 naive two and CD8 memory one.

Produced via immunoSEQ multiplex PCR; TCRdb's table is partial and in-frame only. This sample has approximately 2.5 million clones, with over 85% found just once. Turning to this clone: Its antigen is undetermined. One end of the junction is discordant with germline, which a read error may explain.

Study conclusions and caveats: Clonotype sharing among donors likely depends on sequencing depth. Rarefaction analysis demonstrated incomplete sorted-subset sequencing notwithstanding large depth.

In germline, CDR1 is SGHAT, CDR2 FQNNGV. CDR3 length: 13 amino acids. Sequenced: naive CD4+ T cells sorted from blood. Specified subset: CD45RA+ positively selected. The chain is built from TRBV11-2 and TRBJ1-2; possibly TRBD1 for D (5 bases). The source is a man younger than 35 in good health. The CDR3 loop reads CASSLVGNQGGAF. In DNA, the CDR3 is TGTGCCAGCAGCTTAGTAGGTAATCAGGGCGGAGCCTTC.